By frequency, the clone carrying this T cell receptor beta chain is medium-sized (0.01 to 0.1%). Its specificity is unknown. The CDR3 covers 15 residues. Germline assignment: CDR1 MDHEN and CDR2 SYDVKM. The sample is drawn from a study of T cells expressing NK-cell markers. The overall study: According to the study, TCR beta repertoires originated from sorted CD3+CD56+NKG2C+, CD3+CD56+NKG2C- and CD3+CD56-NKG2C+ T cells.

Following a re-call of the 5' RACE reads, TCRdb has one entry per CDR3 protein and lacks DNA. Its listing shows more than 150 distinct CDR3 sequences. General study points: Specificity for HCMV among expanded NKG2C+ T cell clones was not established. For over five donors, the dominant NKG2C+ clonotypes made up about 1.0-7.5% of their CD8+ T cells.

This TCR came from a woman between 18 and 69 years old in good health. The sequenced material came from blood T cells: a sorted CD56 or NKG2C T cell subset, CD4+ or CD8+ T cells, or bulk PBMC T cells (not recorded which). The chain couples TRBV28 to TRBJ1-1. The CDR3: CASSLFAGGGTEAFF.